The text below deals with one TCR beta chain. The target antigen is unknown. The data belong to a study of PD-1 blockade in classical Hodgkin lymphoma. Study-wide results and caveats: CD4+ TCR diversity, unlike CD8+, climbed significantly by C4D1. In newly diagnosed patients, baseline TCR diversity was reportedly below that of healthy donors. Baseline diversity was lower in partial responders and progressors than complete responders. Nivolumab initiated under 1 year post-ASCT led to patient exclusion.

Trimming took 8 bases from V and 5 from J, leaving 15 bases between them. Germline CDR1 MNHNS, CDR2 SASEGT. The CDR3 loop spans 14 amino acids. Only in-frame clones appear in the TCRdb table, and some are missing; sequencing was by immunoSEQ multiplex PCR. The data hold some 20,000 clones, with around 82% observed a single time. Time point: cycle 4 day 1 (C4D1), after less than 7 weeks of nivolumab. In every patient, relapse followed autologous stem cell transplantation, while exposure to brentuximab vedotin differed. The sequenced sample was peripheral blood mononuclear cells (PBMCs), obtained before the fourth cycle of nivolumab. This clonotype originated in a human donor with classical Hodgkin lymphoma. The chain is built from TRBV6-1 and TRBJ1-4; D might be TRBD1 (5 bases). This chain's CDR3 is CASGVTVLNEKLFF. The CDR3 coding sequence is TGTGCCAGCGGAGTGACAGTTCTAAATGAAAAACTGTTTTTT.